This T cell receptor beta chain was identified in a study of human T cells and chemical hapten exposure. Study details: Among samples, TCR yields varied mainly because of small differences in pooled library volume.

The library attached unique molecular identifiers to individual cDNA molecules. Each CDR3 protein is one row after TCRdb ran MiXCR on the RACE reads. The repertoire includes roughly 120,000 distinct CDR3 sequences, roughly 9.5% of them detected once, and 1.5% to 2% sits in the top ten. Study-level findings and limits: No alteration of TCRs above 1 in 1000 frequency was seen with DPC sensitization.

This clonotype was seen ten or more times. Its antigen is unknown. The time point is: healthy volunteer bleed at 2 weeks. Unseparated into fractions, whole blood served as the source from which total RNA was extracted. V lost 8 bases to trimming and J lost 3 bases, with 26 bases between them. The germline V gene encodes CDR1 SNHLY and CDR2 FYNNEI. The CDR3 covers 17 residues. Sequencing was carried out using whole blood. The chain combines TRBV2 with TRBJ2-7; possible D gene TRBD1, 5 bases. The clonotype comes from a male donor in good health. Some clones in this sample may be carry-over from other donors' samples. CDR3 region: CASDQKLGLDSDYEQYF. In DNA form, the CDR3 reads TGTGCCAGCGATCAGAAACTCGGCTTAGACAGTGACTACGAGCAGTACTTC.